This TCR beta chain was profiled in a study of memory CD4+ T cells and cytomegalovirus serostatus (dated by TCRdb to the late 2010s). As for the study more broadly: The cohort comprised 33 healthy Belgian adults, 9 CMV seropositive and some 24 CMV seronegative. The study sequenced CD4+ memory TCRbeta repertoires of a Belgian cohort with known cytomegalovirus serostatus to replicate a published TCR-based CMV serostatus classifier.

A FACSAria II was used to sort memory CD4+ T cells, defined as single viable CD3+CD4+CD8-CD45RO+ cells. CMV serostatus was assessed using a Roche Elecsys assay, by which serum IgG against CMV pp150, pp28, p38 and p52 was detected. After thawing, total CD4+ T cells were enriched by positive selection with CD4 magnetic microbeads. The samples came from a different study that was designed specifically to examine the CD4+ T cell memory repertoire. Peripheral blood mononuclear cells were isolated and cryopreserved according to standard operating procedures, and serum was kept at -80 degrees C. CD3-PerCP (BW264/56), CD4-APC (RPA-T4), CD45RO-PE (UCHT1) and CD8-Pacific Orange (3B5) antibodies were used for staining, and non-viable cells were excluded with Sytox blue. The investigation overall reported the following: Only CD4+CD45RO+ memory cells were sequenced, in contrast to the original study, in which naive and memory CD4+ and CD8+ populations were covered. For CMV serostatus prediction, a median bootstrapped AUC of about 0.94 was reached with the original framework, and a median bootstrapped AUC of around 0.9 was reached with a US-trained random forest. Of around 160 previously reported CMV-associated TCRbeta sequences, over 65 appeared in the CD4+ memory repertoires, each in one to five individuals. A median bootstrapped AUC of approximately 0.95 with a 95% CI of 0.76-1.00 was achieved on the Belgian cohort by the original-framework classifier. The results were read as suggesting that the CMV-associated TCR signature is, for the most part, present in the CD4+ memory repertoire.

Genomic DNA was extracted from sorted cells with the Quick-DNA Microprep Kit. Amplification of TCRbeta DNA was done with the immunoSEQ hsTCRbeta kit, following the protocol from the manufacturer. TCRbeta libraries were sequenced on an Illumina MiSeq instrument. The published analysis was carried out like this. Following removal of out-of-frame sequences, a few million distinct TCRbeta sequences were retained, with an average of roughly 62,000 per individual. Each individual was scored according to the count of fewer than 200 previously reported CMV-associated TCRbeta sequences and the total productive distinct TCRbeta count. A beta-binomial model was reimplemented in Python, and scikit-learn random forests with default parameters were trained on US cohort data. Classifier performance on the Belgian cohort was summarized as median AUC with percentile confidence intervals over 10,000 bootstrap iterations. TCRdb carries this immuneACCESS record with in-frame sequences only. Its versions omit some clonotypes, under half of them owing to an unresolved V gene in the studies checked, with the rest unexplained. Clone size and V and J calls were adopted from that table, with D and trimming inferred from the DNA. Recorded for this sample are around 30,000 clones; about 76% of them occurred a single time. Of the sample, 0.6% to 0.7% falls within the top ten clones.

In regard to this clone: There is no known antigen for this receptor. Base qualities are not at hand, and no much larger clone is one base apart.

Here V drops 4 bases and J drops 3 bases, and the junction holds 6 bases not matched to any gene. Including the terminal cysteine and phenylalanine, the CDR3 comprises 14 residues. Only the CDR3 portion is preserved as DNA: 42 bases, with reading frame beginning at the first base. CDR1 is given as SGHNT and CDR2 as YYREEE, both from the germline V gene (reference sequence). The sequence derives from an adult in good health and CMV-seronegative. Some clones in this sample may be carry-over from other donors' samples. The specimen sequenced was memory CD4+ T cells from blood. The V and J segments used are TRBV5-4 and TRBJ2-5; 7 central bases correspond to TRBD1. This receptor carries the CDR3 CASSLGTEKETQYF. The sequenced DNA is TGTGCCAGCAGCCTTGGGACAGAGAAAGAGACCCAGTACTTC.